A single sample gave rise to the 29 T cell receptor beta chains below, sequenced in a study of T cell responses to AZD1222 COVID-19 vaccine. Method: immunoSEQ multiplex PCR; TCRdb's copy keeps in-frame clones and lacks some. The sample yields around 100,000 clones, around nine tenths seen once. The source was peripheral blood, collected 28 days after the second AZD1222 dose. These receptors all stem from an adult who received the AZD1222 COVID-19 vaccine.

The chain employs TRBV7-2 and TRBJ1-5; D possibly corresponds to TRBD1 (5 bases). CDR1 is SGHTA, CDR2 FQGNSA, per germline. V shed 1 base and J shed 7 bases, with 11 bases lying between them. The CDR3 spans 14 residues. CDR3 in DNA: TGTGCCAGCAGCTTAGGGCGGGGGTACCAGCCCCAGCATTTT. Amino acid sequence: CASSLGRGYQPQHF.

V is TRBV7-2 and J is TRBJ1-4; D not resolved. The germline V gene encodes CDR1 SGHTA and CDR2 FQGNSA. The ends were cut back, 4 bases at V and 5 bases at J, with 11 bases in the middle. The CDR3 covers 14 residues. The CDR3 here is CASSSDSGNEKLFF. The CDR3, as DNA: TGTGCCAGCAGCTCGGACTCTGGGAATGAAAAACTGTTTTTT.

This clone was observed at least ten times. The chain recombines TRBV3-1 (or the pseudogene TRBV3-2) with TRBJ1-5; maybe TRBD1 (5 bases). Trimming stripped 2 bases from V and 6 bases from J, with 11 bases between. This CDR3 comprises 14 residues. The V gene's germline CDR1 is LGHDT and CDR2 YNNKEL (reference sequence). The CDR3 DNA sequence: TGTGCCAGCAGCCAACAGGGTGACGCTCAGCCCCAGCATTTT. This codes for CASSQQGDAQPQHF.

The rearrangement joins TRBV30 to TRBJ1-2, with 9 bases identical to TRBD1. The CDR3 spans 14 residues. The V segment lost 8 bases and the J segment 5 bases; nucleotides outside the gene matches: 12. Germline V gene lookup returns CDR1 GTSNPN and CDR2 SVGIG (reference sequence). This CDR3 is CARNPDRGRYGYTF. CDR3 bases: TGTGCCCGAAACCCGGACAGGGGAAGGTATGGCTACACCTTC.

The chain carries TRBV19 and TRBJ2-7; 8 nucleotides match TRBD2. The V and J ends lost 1 base and 2 bases, in that order; junction bases with no gene match: 4. The CDR3 has 15 amino acids. In germline, CDR1 is LNHDA, CDR2 SQIVND (reference sequence). The CDR3 sequence: CASSIAGRAPYEQYF. The CDR3, as DNA: TGTGCCAGTAGTATAGCCGGGAGGGCCCCCTACGAGCAGTACTTC.

This chain connects TRBV10-3 to TRBJ1-2; D possibly corresponds to TRBD1 (5 bases). Germline CDR1 is ENHRY and CDR2 is SYGVKD. V lost 4 bases and J 2 bases, leaving 14 bases between the germline ends. The length of the CDR3 is 15 residues. CDR3 nucleotide sequence: TGTGCCATCAGTGGAACCAGGGACGGGAACTATGGCTACACCTTC. This translates into CAISGTRDGNYGYTF.

The chain links TRBV4-1 to TRBJ2-1; TRBD2 matches 10 bases. Per germline, CDR1 MGHRA and CDR2 YSYEKL. The CDR3 sequence is 17 residues long. V lost 0 bases to trimming and J lost 1 base; unmatched junction nucleotides: 3. This CDR3 reads CASSQDPSGRSYNEQFF. Written as DNA, the CDR3 is TGCGCCAGCAGCCAAGACCCTAGCGGGAGATCCTACAATGAGCAGTTCTTC.

The chain is built from TRBV10-2 and TRBJ1-1; TRBD1 is a possible D gene (5 bases). Deletions cut 1 base from V and 11 bases from J, with 17 bases between. CDR3 length equals 14 residues. Per germline, CDR1 WSHSY and CDR2 SAAADI. The CDR3 protein is CASSELGTGPLAFF. The CDR3 DNA sequence: TGCGCCAGCAGTGAGTTGGGGACGGGGCCTCTTGCTTTCTTT.

The chain links TRBV2 to TRBJ2-7; no reliable D call. This CDR3 is 12 amino acids long. From germline, CDR1 is SNHLY and CDR2 FYNNEI. Trimming removed 6 bases at V and 6 bases at J, with 12 bases between. The CDR3, as DNA: TGTGCCAGCAGGGATTTCACGAGCGAGCAGTACTTC. Translation: CASRDFTSEQYF. The full variable domain, completed using reference TRBV2 and TRBJ2-7, is EPEVTQTPSHQVTQMGQEVILRCVPISNHLYFYWYRQILGQKVEFLVSFYNNEISEKSEIFDDQFSVERPDGSNFTLKIRSTKLEDSAMYFCASRDFTSEQYFGPGTRLTVT.

This clone was recorded only once. V usage is TRBV6-1 and J usage is TRBJ1-2, with D maybe TRBD1 (5 bases). Germline V CDR1 and CDR2: MNHNS, SASEGT. V was pared by 5 bases and J by 4 bases, with 11 bases between. This CDR3 is 13 amino acids long. This chain's CDR3 is CASSSGPGYGYTF. The CDR3 DNA reads TGTGCCAGCAGTTCGGGGCCCGGCTATGGCTACACCTTC.

The genes are TRBV7-9 and TRBJ2-1, with 9 bases fitting TRBD2. The ends lost 5 bases at V and 7 bases at J; junction bases unmatched: 12. There are 16 residues in the CDR3. Germline V gene lookup returns CDR1 SEHNR and CDR2 FQNEAQ (reference sequence). CDR3 coding DNA: TGTGCCAGCAGCAAACCCTCTAGCGGGGTCTGGAATGAGCAGTTCTTC. Its protein product is CASSKPSSGVWNEQFF.

The chain couples TRBV5-1 to TRBJ1-4, with TRBD1 as a possible D gene (5 bases). V shed 0 bases and J shed 8 bases, with 11 bases lying between them. CDR3 size: 14 residues. Germline assignment: CDR1 SGHRS and CDR2 YFSETQ. For the CDR3, the DNA is TGCGCCAGCAGCTTGGCCGGGGCAAGGGAAAAACTGTTTTTT. As protein: CASSLAGAREKLFF.

The rearrangement uses TRBV30 and TRBJ2-1, with 15 bases identical to TRBD2. This CDR3 is 19 amino acids long. In germline, CDR1 is GTSNPN, CDR2 SVGIG (reference sequence). V lost 2 bases to trimming and J lost 7 bases; unmatched junction nucleotides: 15. This CDR3 is CAWSHARGLAGGGVNEQFF. The CDR3 DNA sequence: TGTGCCTGGAGTCACGCTCGGGGACTAGCGGGAGGAGGGGTGAATGAGCAGTTCTTC.

The gene calls are TRBV5-1 and TRBJ2-5; D gene uncertain. CDR3 length equals 12 residues. Deletions cut 0 bases from V and 0 bases from J, with 0 bases between. Per the germline V gene, CDR1 is SGHRS and CDR2 is YFSETQ. CDR3 nucleotides: TGCGCCAGCAGCTTGGACCAAGAGACCCAGTACTTC. Protein product: CASSLDQETQYF. The whole variable domain, filled in from reference TRBV5-1 and TRBJ2-5, reads KAGVTQTPRYLIKTRGQQVTLSCSPISGHRSVSWYQQTPGQGLQFLFEYFSETQRNKGNFPGRFSGRQFSNSRSEMNVSTLELGDSALYLCASSLDQETQYFGPGTRLLVL.

In its sample, this clone was seen once. The chain combines TRBV6-2 or TRBV6-3 with TRBJ1-6; the D is unclear. CDR3 size: 16 residues. The germline V gene has CDR1 MNHEY and CDR2 SVGEGT. Trimming left V 0 bases short and J 9 bases short, with 15 bases between. CDR3 loop: CASSYSSPGEASPLHF. The CDR3, as DNA: TGTGCCAGCAGTTACTCATCACCGGGAGAAGCTTCACCCCTCCACTTT.

The CDR3: CAWSQDSNRPGELFF. CDR3 in DNA: TGTGCCTGGAGTCAGGACTCTAATAGACCCGGGGAGCTGTTTTTT. This chain links TRBV30 with TRBJ2-2; D possibly corresponds to TRBD2 (5 bases). Germline V gene sequence: CDR1 GTSNPN, CDR2 SVGIG (reference sequence). This CDR3 contains 15 residues. V was clipped by 2 bases and J by 6 bases, with 16 bases between them.

This sequence joins TRBV28 and TRBJ1-3; D is perhaps TRBD1 (5 bases). Germline-derived CDR1 and CDR2 are MDHEN and SYDVKM. V was shortened by 6 bases and J by 0 bases, with 9 bases between the two germline ends. This CDR3 spans 14 amino acids. The CDR3 sequence is CASRPGGSGNTIYF. The DNA for the CDR3 is TGTGCCAGCAGACCTGGGGGCTCTGGAAACACCATATATTTT.

The J gene is TRBJ2-7, the V gene TRBV5-1; D is perhaps TRBD1 (6 bases). V was pared by 2 bases and J by 3 bases, with 9 bases between. Germline V gives CDR1 SGHRS, CDR2 YFSETQ. The CDR3 loop spans 13 amino acids. The CDR3 DNA sequence: TGCGCCAGCAGCTTTGTCAGGGGCTACGAGCAGTACTTC. This encodes CASSFVRGYEQYF. The complete variable domain, with remaining parts taken from reference TRBV5-1 and TRBJ2-7, reads KAGVTQTPRYLIKTRGQQVTLSCSPISGHRSVSWYQQTPGQGLQFLFEYFSETQRNKGNFPGRFSGRQFSNSRSEMNVSTLELGDSALYLCASSFVRGYEQYFGPGTRLTVT.

The chain couples TRBV6-5 to TRBJ1-4; D is unclear. This CDR3 region has 14 residues. Trimming left V 5 bases short and J 8 bases short, with 15 bases between. Germline V gene data show CDR1 as MNHEY and CDR2 as SVGAGI. CDR3 amino acids: CASSPYERFEKLFF. The CDR3 nucleotides read TGTGCCAGCAGTCCGTACGAACGGTTCGAAAAACTGTTTTTT.

The chain has TRBV6-5 and TRBJ1-2; maybe TRBD1 (5 bases). V was trimmed by 6 bases and J by 5 bases, leaving 16 bases between them. The CDR3 loop spans 14 amino acids. CDR1 and CDR2 from the germline V gene are MNHEY and SVGAGI. The CDR3 here is CASRRDTGGYGYTF. In nucleotides, the CDR3 is TGTGCCAGCAGACGCGATACAGGTGGATATGGCTACACCTTC.

This chain uses TRBV15 with TRBJ1-5; D remains unclear. This CDR3 is 14 amino acids long. Germline assignment: CDR1 LNHNV and CDR2 YYDKDF (reference sequence). Between the trimmed V and J ends, which lost 2 bases and 5 bases, there was a span of 10 bases. DNA for the CDR3: TGTGCCACCAGCAGAAATCATCGAGATCAGCCCCAGCATTTT. Its translation is CATSRNHRDQPQHF.

The V and J genes are TRBV11-1 and TRBJ2-7; 7 nucleotides match TRBD2. The CDR3 spans 15 residues. Germline V gene data show CDR1 as SGHAT and CDR2 as FQDESV (reference sequence). Losses at the gene ends were 7 bases for V and 0 bases for J; bases not matched to a gene: 9. DNA for the CDR3: TGTGCCAGCAACCGAGTTGGGGAGGGCTCCTACGAGCAGTACTTC. Translation gives CASNRVGEGSYEQYF.

The V and J genes are TRBV10-1 and TRBJ2-5; TRBD2 aligns across 11 bases. Per germline, CDR1 WNHNN and CDR2 SYGVQD (reference sequence). This CDR3 is built from 17 residues. Germline trimming cut 2 bases from V and 2 bases from J; bases unmatched to any gene: 7. The CDR3 sequence: CASSEGTSGSKQETQYF. CDR3 in DNA: TGCGCCAGCAGTGAGGGCACTAGCGGGAGTAAGCAAGAGACCCAGTACTTC.

V and J are TRBV5-4 and TRBJ1-2, with D possibly TRBD1 on 6 matching bases. Deletions cut 0 bases from V and 4 bases from J, with 16 bases between. The germline gives CDR1 SGHNT, CDR2 YYREEE (reference sequence). This CDR3 comprises 16 residues. Written as DNA, the CDR3 is TGTGCCAGCAGCTTGGACTCGGGGGCGCAGGTCTATGGCTACACCTTC. Translated: CASSLDSGAQVYGYTF. The variable domain in full, completed from reference TRBV5-4 and TRBJ1-2, reads ETGVTQSPTHLIKTRGQQVTLRCSSQSGHNTVSWYQQALGQGPQFIFQYYREEENGRGNFPPRFSGLQFPNYSSELNVNALELDDSALYLCASSLDSGAQVYGYTFGSGTRLTVV.

The rearrangement joins TRBV20-1 to TRBJ2-1; D might be TRBD2 (5 bases). CDR3 size: 11 residues. Trimming shortened V by 7 bases and J by 15 bases, and 19 bases separated the two germline ends. CDR1 DFQATT and CDR2 SNEGSKA come from the germline V gene (reference sequence). The CDR3 loop is CSVPDRDPPFF. The CDR3 DNA reads TGCAGTGTTCCCGACCGGGATCCACCGTTCTTC.

CDR3 coding DNA: TGTGCCAGCAGTGAAAAGGAACTAGCGGGAGCCCCAGATACGCAGTATTTT. Translation: CASSEKELAGAPDTQYF. The chain employs TRBV6-1 and TRBJ2-3; 11 bases align to TRBD2. The CDR3 is 17 amino acids. V trimming: 2 bases; J trimming: 4 bases; junction bases outside the gene matches: 8. Germline CDR1 is MNHNS and CDR2 is SASEGT.

This rearrangement joins TRBV25-1 to TRBJ1-4, with D perhaps matching TRBD1 (5 bases). CDR1 and CDR2 (germline): MGHDK, SYGVNS. CDR3 size: 15 residues. The V gene lost 6 bases and the J gene lost 4 bases, with 15 bases spanning the gap. CDR3 region: CASSIPGGGNEKLFF. Written as DNA, the CDR3 is TGTGCCAGCAGCATCCCCGGGGGAGGTAATGAAAAACTGTTTTTT.

Only one count was recorded for this clone. The chain joins TRBV18 to TRBJ1-2, with D uncertain. Looked up from germline, CDR1 is KGHSH and CDR2 is LQKENI. The V end lost 6 bases, the J end lost 2 bases, and 7 bases lay between the germline ends. The CDR3 sequence is 12 residues long. The DNA of the CDR3 is TGTGCCAGCTCCTCCGAAAACTATGGCTACACCTTC. The encoded protein is CASSSENYGYTF.

This sequence joins TRBV30 and TRBJ1-2; D is uncertain. The V gene's germline CDR1 is GTSNPN and CDR2 SVGIG (reference sequence). This CDR3 spans 11 amino acids. Trimming took 1 base from V and 4 from J, leaving 4 bases between them. DNA for the CDR3: TGTGCCTGGAGTGGAGCCTATGGCTACACCTTC. Translating it yields CAWSGAYGYTF.